This entry features one TCR beta chain sequence. The antigen remains unidentified. Produced via immunoSEQ multiplex PCR; TCRdb's table is partial and in-frame only. The sample yields some 60,000 clones, without any singletons. This entry comes from a study of T cell clonality in common variable immunodeficiency. Whole-study findings and limits: TCRbeta clonality was increased in CVID versus healthy controls. Fewer TCRbeta clones were shared among CVID subjects than controls.

Caucasian heritage predominated among both patients and controls. The receptor comes from a person aged 18 to 70 in good health. The sequenced sample consisted of peripheral blood mononuclear cells.

CDR3 residues: CASTPGQGTYNEQFF. The CDR3 bases that were read are TGCGCCAGCACCCCGGGACAGGGGACATACAATGAG. The chain has TRBV5-1 and TRBJ2-1; 10 bases are shared with TRBD1. Read data end 3 residues before the CDR3 end; the end is taken from the germline J gene. In germline, CDR1 is SGHRS, CDR2 YFSETQ. Trimming removed 6 bases from V and 4 bases from J; junction bases left unmatched: 7. CDR3 size: 15 residues.